This T cell receptor beta chain emerged from a study of control samples from healthy donors and cancer patients (dated by TCRdb to between 2020 and 2021). With regard to this clone: Its recognized antigen is unknown. The record has no base qualities; no much larger clone is one base away.

Based on the germline V gene (reference sequence), the CDR1 and CDR2 sequences are SGHNT and YYREEE. The junction carries 17 bases between V and J, which are trimmed by 0 bases and 8 bases respectively. Taken from cysteine to phenylalanine, the CDR3 has 16 residues. The CDR3 DNA has 48 bases and is translated from base 1. Libraries were constructed by the immunoSEQ multiplex PCR assay. Sourced from immuneACCESS, this table was stored by TCRdb with only in-frame sequences that have V and J called. A share of the clones is absent; for the studies checked, an unresolved V gene accounts for under half, and the remainder has no known explanation. For this sample the table gives 140,000 or so clones, of which around 86% were detected only once. Together, the top ten hold less than 5.5% of the sample.

The rearrangement joined TRBV5-4 to TRBJ2-2, with the D gene uncertain. The sample consisted of blood. This clonotype was obtained from a young man in good health. The DNA is TGTGCCAGCAGCTTGGCCGGCGTCCGCTCTACAGGGGAGCTGTTTTTT. This codes for CASSLAGVRSTGELFF. Here the CDR3 is joined to the reference TRBV5-4 and TRBJ2-2 genes, and the full variable domain is: ETGVTQSPTHLIKTRGQQVTLRCSSQSGHNTVSWYQQALGQGPQFIFQYYREEENGRGNFPPRFSGLQFPNYSSELNVNALELDDSALYLCASSLAGVRSTGELFFGEGSRLTVL.